These 11 T cell receptor beta chains originate from one sample sequenced in a study of T cell changes during pregnancy in multiple sclerosis. Assay used: immunoSEQ multiplex PCR; TCRdb lists only in-frame clones, some missing. Of about 48,000 clones in the sample, roughly 85% were seen once. Source: CD4+ T cells from peripheral blood mononuclear cells, taken in the second trimester of pregnancy. The receptor source for this set is a female donor with multiple sclerosis, enrolled in a pregnancy study.

This chain joins TRBV9 and TRBJ2-3, with TRBD2 identical over 13 bases. CDR1 and CDR2 (germline): SGDLS, YYNGEE. CDR3 size: 20 residues. V trimming: 0 bases; J trimming: 0 bases; junction bases outside the gene matches: 10. The CDR3 DNA follows: TGTGCCAGCAGCGTAGCTCCGGCCGGACTAGCGGGAGTGAGCACAGATACGCAGTATTTT. It encodes CASSVAPAGLAGVSTDTQYF.

Only a few counts were recorded for this clone. CDR3 amino acids: CASSLQGDTEAFF. CDR3 nucleotides: TGTGCCAGCAGCCTACAGGGGGACACTGAAGCTTTCTTT. The chain uses TRBV6-5 and TRBJ1-1, with 8 bases that match TRBD1. Trimming took 6 bases from V and 3 from J; bases not matched to a gene: 3. The germline gives CDR1 MNHEY, CDR2 SVGAGI. The CDR3 covers 13 residues.

The chain is built from TRBV4-1 and TRBJ2-2, with 11 bases matching TRBD1. The CDR3 spans 20 residues. V was pared by 0 bases and J by 1 base, with 10 bases of the junction left unmatched. The V gene's germline CDR1 is MGHRA and CDR2 YSYEKL. Written as DNA, the CDR3 is TGCGCCAGCAGCCAAGATCGGGGACAGGGGGGGTTCTTGAACACCGGGGAGCTGTTTTTT. It codes for CASSQDRGQGGFLNTGELFF.

The chain combines TRBV10-3 with TRBJ2-1; 8 bases fit TRBD2. The CDR3 contains 15 residues. The ends lost 0 bases at V and 9 bases at J; junction bases unmatched: 7. CDR1 and CDR2 from the germline V gene are ENHRY and SYGVKD. In DNA, the CDR3 is TGTGCCATCAGTGAGTCGAGCGGGAGAGTTGTTGAGCAGTTCTTC. Protein: CAISESSGRVVEQFF.

This clone was seen just once. V usage is TRBV5-6 and J usage is TRBJ1-4, with D unresolved. Germline-derived CDR1 and CDR2 are SGHDT and YYEEEE. The V and J ends lost 0 bases and 8 bases respectively, with 8 bases between them. The CDR3 extends over 13 amino acids. CDR3 residues: CASSLDRGEKLFF. In DNA, the CDR3 is TGTGCCAGCAGCTTGGACAGAGGGGAAAAACTGTTTTTT.

This chain joins TRBV5-1 and TRBJ1-1, with D maybe TRBD1 (5 bases). CDR1 is SGHRS, CDR2 YFSETQ, per germline. The CDR3 runs 15 residues. V lost 1 base and J 1 base, leaving 11 bases between the germline ends. CDR3 in amino acids: CASSLQGGSNTEAFF. Written as DNA, the CDR3 is TGCGCCAGCAGCTTGCAGGGCGGATCGAACACTGAAGCTTTCTTT.

The chain recombines TRBV27 with TRBJ2-7; tentative D call: TRBD1 (5 bases). Trimming cost V 5 bases and J 3 bases, with 14 bases left between them. The V gene's germline CDR1 is MNHEY and CDR2 SMNVEV (reference sequence). The CDR3 spans 14 residues. The CDR3 is CASSMRQIGYEQYF. DNA of the CDR3: TGTGCCAGCAGTATGCGACAGATTGGCTACGAGCAGTACTTC.

This sequence joins TRBV5-1 and TRBJ2-1; 14 bases agree with TRBD2. Germline V gene data show CDR1 as SGHRS and CDR2 as YFSETQ. There are 15 residues in the CDR3. J lost 4 bases, V lost 6 bases, and 3 bases had no gene match. CDR3 in amino acids: CASTRTSGRYNEQFF. In DNA form, the CDR3 reads TGCGCCAGCACCAGGACTAGCGGGAGGTACAATGAGCAGTTCTTC. The full variable domain, in which reference TRBV5-1 and TRBJ2-1 provide the parts outside the CDR3, is KAGVTQTPRYLIKTRGQQVTLSCSPISGHRSVSWYQQTPGQGLQFLFEYFSETQRNKGNFPGRFSGRQFSNSRSEMNVSTLELGDSALYLCASTRTSGRYNEQFFGPGTRLTVL.

The rearrangement joins TRBV5-4 to TRBJ2-1; D might be TRBD2 (6 bases). The CDR3 loop spans 15 amino acids. The V end was cut by 4 bases, the J end by 4 bases, with 15 bases between. Germline lookup yields CDR1 SGHNT and CDR2 YYREEE (reference sequence). The CDR3 sequence: CASSHWRELYNEQFF. The DNA of the CDR3 is TGTGCCAGCAGCCACTGGAGGGAGCTATACAATGAGCAGTTCTTC.

This clone was detected only a few times. The chain employs TRBV29-1 and TRBJ1-1; D gene ambiguous. Trimming removed 6 bases at V and 0 bases at J, with 14 bases between. The CDR3 covers 14 residues. Germline-derived CDR1 and CDR2 are SQVTM and ANQGSEA. The DNA for the CDR3 is TGCAGCGTATGGCTACGGCTAGTGAACACTGAAGCTTTCTTT. It yields the protein CSVWLRLVNTEAFF.

This chain connects TRBV9 to TRBJ2-5, with D uncertain. Deletions cut 0 bases from V and 2 bases from J, with 11 bases between. The CDR3 is 15 residues long. Looked up from germline, CDR1 is SGDLS and CDR2 is YYNGEE. As DNA, the CDR3 is TGTGCCAGCAGCGTAGGGGCCCACGGACAAGAGACCCAGTACTTC. Its translation: CASSVGAHGQETQYF. Filled out from reference TRBV9 and TRBJ2-5, the complete variable domain reads DSGVTQTPKHLITATGQRVTLRCSPRSGDLSVYWYQQSLDQGLQFLIQYYNGEERAKGNILERFSAQQFPDLHSELNLSSLELGDSALYFCASSVGAHGQETQYFGPGTRLLVL.